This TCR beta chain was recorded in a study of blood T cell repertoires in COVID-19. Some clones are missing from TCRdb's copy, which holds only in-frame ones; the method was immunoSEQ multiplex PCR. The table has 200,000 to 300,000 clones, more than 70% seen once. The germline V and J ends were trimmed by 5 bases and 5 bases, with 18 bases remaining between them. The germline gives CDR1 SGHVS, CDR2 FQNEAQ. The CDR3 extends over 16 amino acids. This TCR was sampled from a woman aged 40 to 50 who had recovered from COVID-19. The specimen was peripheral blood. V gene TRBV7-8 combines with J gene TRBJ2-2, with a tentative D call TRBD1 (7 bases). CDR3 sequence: CASSLIGRGVTGELFF. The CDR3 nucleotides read TGTGCCAGCAGCCTCATCGGCAGGGGGGTGACCGGGGAGCTGTTTTTT.